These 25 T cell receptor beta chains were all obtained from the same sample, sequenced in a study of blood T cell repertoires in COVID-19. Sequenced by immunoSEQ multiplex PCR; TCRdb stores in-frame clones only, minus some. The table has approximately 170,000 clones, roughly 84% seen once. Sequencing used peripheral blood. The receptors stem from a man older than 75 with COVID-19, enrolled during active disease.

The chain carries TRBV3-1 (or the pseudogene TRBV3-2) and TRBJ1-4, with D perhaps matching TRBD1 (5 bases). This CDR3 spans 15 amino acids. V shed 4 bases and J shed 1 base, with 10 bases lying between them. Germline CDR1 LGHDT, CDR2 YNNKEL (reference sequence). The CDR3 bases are TGTGCCAGCAGCCCCCTCAGGGTAACTAATGAAAAACTGTTTTTT. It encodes CASSPLRVTNEKLFF.

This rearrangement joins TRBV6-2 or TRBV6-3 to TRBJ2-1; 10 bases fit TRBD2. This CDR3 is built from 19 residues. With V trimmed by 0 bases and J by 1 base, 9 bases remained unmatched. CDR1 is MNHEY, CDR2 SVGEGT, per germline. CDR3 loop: CASSYSGWSGGASYNEQFF. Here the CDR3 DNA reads TGTGCCAGCAGTTACTCGGGCTGGAGCGGGGGGGCTTCCTACAATGAGCAGTTCTTC.

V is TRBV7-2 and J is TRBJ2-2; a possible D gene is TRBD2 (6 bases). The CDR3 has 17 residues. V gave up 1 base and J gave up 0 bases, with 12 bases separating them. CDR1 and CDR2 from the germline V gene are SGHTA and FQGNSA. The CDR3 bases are TGTGCCAGCAGCTTAGGGCGGGGCTTGGCGAACACCGGGGAGCTGTTTTTT. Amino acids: CASSLGRGLANTGELFF.

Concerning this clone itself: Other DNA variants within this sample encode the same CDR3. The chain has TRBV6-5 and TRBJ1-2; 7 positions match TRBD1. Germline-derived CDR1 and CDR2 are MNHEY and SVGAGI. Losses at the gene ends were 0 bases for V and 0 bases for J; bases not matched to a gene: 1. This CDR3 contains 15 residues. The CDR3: CASSYSQGANYGYTF. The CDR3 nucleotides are TGTGCCAGCAGTTACTCGCAGGGGGCTAACTATGGCTACACCTTC.

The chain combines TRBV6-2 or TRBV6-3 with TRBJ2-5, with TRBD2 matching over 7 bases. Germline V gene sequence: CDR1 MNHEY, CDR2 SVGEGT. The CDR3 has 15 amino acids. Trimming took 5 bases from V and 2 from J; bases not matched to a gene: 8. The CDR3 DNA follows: TGTGCCAGCAGTCGCCCGATCGGGGGGCAAGAGACCCAGTACTTC. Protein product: CASSRPIGGQETQYF.

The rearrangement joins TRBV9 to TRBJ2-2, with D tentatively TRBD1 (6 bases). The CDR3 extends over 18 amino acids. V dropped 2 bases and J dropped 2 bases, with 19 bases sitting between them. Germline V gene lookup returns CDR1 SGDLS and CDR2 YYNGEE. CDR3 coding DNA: TGTGCCAGCAGCGTGGGGTGGGGGCACTCAGGTAACACCGGGGAGCTGTTTTTT. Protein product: CASSVGWGHSGNTGELFF.

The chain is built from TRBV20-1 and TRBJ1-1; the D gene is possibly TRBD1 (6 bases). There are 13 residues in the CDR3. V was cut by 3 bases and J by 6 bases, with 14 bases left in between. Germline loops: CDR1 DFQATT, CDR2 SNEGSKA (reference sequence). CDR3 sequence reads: CSASPGVLAEAFF. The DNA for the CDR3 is TGCAGTGCTAGTCCAGGGGTGCTCGCTGAAGCTTTCTTT.

CDR3 sequence: CASSGGQLEDTQYF. The DNA for the CDR3 is TGCGCCAGCAGCGGGGGACAGCTTGAAGATACGCAGTATTTT. V gene TRBV5-1 combines with J gene TRBJ2-3, with TRBD1 matching over 7 bases. After removal of 4 bases from V and 5 bases from J, the junction contained 7 bases not matched to a gene. Germline loops: CDR1 SGHRS, CDR2 YFSETQ. This CDR3 comprises 14 residues.

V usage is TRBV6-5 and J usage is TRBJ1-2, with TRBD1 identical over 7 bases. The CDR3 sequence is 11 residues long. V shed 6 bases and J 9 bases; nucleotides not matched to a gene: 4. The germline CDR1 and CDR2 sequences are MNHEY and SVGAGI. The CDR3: CASSRDRRYTF. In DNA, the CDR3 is TGTGCCAGCAGCAGGGACAGACGCTACACCTTC.

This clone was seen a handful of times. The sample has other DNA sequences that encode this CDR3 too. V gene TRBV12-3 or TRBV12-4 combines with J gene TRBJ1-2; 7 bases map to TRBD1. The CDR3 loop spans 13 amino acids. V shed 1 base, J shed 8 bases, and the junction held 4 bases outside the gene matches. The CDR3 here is CASSLDRGRGYTF. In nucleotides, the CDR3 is TGTGCCAGCAGTTTAGACAGGGGCAGAGGCTACACCTTC.

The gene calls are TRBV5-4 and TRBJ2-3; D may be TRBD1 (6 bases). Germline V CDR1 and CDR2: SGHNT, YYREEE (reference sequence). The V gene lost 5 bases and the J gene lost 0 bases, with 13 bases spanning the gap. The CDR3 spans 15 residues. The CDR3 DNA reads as TGTGCCAGCAGACAGGGTTTACAGAGCACAGATACGCAGTATTTT. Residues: CASRQGLQSTDTQYF. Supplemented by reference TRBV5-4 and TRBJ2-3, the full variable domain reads ETGVTQSPTHLIKTRGQQVTLRCSSQSGHNTVSWYQQALGQGPQFIFQYYREEENGRGNFPPRFSGLQFPNYSSELNVNALELDDSALYLCASRQGLQSTDTQYFGPGTRLTVL.

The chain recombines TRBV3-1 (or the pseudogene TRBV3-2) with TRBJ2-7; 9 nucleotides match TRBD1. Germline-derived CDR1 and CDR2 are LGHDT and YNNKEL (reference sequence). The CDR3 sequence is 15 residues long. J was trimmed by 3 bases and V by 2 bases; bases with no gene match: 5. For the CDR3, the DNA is TGTGCCAGCAGCCAATTAGACAGGGGGAGCTACGAGCAGTACTTC. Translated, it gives CASSQLDRGSYEQYF.

DNA for the CDR3: TGTGCCACCAGATACCAAGGGGGGGCAACTAATGAAAAACTGTTTTTT. Protein product: CATRYQGGATNEKLFF. This chain uses TRBV6-5 with TRBJ1-4; maybe TRBD1 (6 bases). The CDR3 is 16 amino acids. Germline CDR1 reads MNHEY; CDR2 reads SVGAGI. Trimming took off 10 bases at V and 0 bases at J, with 18 bases between the two ends.

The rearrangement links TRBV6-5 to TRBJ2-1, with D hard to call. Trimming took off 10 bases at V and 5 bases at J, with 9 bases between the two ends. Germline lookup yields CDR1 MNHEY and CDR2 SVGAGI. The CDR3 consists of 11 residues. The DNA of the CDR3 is TGTGCCACTCGGTCCAACAATGAGCAGTTCTTC. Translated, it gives CATRSNNEQFF.

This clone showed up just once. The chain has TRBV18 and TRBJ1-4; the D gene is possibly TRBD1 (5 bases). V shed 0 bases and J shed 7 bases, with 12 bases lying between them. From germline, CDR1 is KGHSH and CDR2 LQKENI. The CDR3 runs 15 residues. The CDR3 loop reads CASSPPSGQGEKLFF. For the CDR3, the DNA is TGTGCCAGCTCACCACCTTCAGGGCAGGGTGAAAAACTGTTTTTT.

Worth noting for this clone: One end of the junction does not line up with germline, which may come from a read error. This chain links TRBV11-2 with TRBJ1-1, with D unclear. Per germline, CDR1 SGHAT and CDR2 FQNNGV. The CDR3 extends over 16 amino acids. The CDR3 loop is CAGSTEGVVWNTEAFF. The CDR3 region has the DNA TGTGCCGGCAGCACCGAGGGTGTGGTTTGGAACACTGAAGCTTTCTTT. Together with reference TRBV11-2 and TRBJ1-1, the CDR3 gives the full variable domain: EAGVAQSPRYKIIEKRQSVAFWCNPISGHATLYWYQQILGQGPKLLIQFQNNGVVDDSQLPKDRFSAERLKGVDSTLKIQPAKLEDSAVYLCAGSTEGVVWNTEAFFGQGTRLTVV.

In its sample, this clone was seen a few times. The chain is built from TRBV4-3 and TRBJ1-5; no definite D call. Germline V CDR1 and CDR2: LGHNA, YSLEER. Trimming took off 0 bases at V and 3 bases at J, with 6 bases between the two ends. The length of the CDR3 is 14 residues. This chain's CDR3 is CASSQERFNQPQHF. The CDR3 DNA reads TGCGCCAGCAGCCAAGAGAGATTCAATCAGCCCCAGCATTTT.

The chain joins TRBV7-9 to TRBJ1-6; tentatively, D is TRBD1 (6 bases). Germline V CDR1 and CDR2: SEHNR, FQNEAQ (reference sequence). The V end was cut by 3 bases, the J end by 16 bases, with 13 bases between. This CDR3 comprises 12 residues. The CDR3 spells CASSLDSNGLHF. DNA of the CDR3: TGTGCCAGCAGCTTGGACAGTAACGGGCTCCACTTT.

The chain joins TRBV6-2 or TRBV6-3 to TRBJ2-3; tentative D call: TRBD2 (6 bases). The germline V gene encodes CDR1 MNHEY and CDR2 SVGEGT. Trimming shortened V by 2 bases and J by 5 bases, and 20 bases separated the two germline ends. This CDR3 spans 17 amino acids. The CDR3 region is CASSYRIGGVEVDTQYF. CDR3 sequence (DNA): TGTGCCAGCAGTTACAGAATAGGAGGGGTTGAAGTAGATACGCAGTATTTT.

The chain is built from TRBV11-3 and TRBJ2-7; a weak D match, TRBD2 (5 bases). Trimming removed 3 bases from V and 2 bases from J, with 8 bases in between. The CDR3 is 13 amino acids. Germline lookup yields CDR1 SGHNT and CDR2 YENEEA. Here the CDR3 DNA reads TGTGCCAGCAGCTTTGAGGGCCCCTACGAGCAGTACTTC. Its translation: CASSFEGPYEQYF.

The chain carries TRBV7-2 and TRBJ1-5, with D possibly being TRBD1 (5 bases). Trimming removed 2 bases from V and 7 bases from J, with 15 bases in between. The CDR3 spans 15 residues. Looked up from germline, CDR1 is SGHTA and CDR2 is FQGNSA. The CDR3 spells CASSLNRPFVQPQHF. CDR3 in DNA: TGTGCCAGCAGCTTAAACAGGCCCTTCGTGCAGCCCCAGCATTTT.

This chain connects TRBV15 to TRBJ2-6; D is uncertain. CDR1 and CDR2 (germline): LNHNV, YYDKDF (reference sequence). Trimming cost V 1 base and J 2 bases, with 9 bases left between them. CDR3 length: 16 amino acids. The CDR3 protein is CATSRAVFPGANVLTF. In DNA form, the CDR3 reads TGTGCCACCAGCAGAGCGGTTTTCCCTGGGGCCAACGTCCTGACTTTC.

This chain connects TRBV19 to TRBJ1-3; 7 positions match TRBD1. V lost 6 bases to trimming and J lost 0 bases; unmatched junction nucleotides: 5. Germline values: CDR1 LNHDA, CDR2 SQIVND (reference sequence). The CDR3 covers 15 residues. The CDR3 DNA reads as TGTGCCAGTAGCGGGACAGCTAACTCTGGAAACACCATATATTTT. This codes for CASSGTANSGNTIYF.

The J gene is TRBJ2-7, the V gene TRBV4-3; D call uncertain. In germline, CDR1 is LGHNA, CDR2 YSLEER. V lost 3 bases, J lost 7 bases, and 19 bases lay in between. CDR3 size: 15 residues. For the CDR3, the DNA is TGCGCCAGCAGCCAGATGGCAACGAGTCCTAGGGAGCAGTACTTC. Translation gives CASSQMATSPREQYF.

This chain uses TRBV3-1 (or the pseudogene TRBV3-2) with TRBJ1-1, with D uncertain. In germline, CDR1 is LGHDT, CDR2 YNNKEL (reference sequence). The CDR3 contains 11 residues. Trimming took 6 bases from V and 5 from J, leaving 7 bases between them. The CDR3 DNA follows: TGTGCCAGCAGGGGCGCTACTGAAGCTTTCTTT. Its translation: CASRGATEAFF.